A single sample gave rise to the 30 T cell receptor beta chains below, sequenced in a study of vaccination effects on CD4 cells after COVID-19. Peptide-pool stimulation followed by sequencing identified expanded antigen-specific CD4+ clonotypes in the ViraFEST assay. With approximately ten days of culture completed, CD4+ T cells were isolated. Two-dose BNT162b2 or mRNA-1273 vaccination was given to participants. Their cognate antigens are unknown. Clones were sequenced by immunoSEQ multiplex PCR, and TCRdb holds only the in-frame ones, with some missing. The sample includes about 61,000 clones, 60% to 75% seen only once; the top ten take about 1.2%. The sequencing used CD4+ T cells from PBMCs cultured with HCoV-229E spike peptides, collected after COVID-19 vaccination. These receptors were obtained from a human donor who received a COVID-19 vaccine.

The rearrangement joins TRBV7-3 to TRBJ1-1, with 9 bases that match TRBD1. Trimming at V came to 5 bases and at J to 3 bases, leaving 4 bases not matched to a gene. Germline V CDR1 and CDR2: SGHTA, FQGTGA. The CDR3 length is 14 residues. The CDR3 coding sequence is TGTGCCAGCAGCCCACAGGGGGCCGACACTGAAGCTTTCTTT. This sequence encodes CASSPQGADTEAFF.

J is TRBJ1-2 and V is TRBV6-5; possible D gene TRBD1, 5 bases. Germline lookup yields CDR1 MNHEY and CDR2 SVGAGI. This CDR3 spans 14 amino acids. V shed 7 bases and J shed 8 bases, with 20 bases lying between them. CDR3 coding DNA: TGTGCCAGCATTCCCGGGGCAGGGAGAGGCGGCTACACCTTC. Translation: CASIPGAGRGGYTF.

V and J are TRBV19 and TRBJ2-3; 12 bases map to TRBD2. The germline V gene has CDR1 LNHDA and CDR2 SQIVND (reference sequence). The CDR3 runs to 14 residues. J was trimmed by 7 bases and V by 5 bases; bases with no gene match: 4. The chain's CDR3 is CASSASGGANTQYF. The CDR3 nucleotides are TGTGCCAGTAGTGCTAGCGGGGGGGCGAATACGCAGTATTTT.

This clone showed up just once. The V gene is TRBV9, the J gene TRBJ1-2; D unresolved. Per germline, CDR1 SGDLS and CDR2 YYNGEE. Trimming left V 0 bases short and J 0 bases short, with 9 bases between. This CDR3 spans 15 amino acids. This chain's CDR3 is CASSVVPDSNYGYTF. CDR3 bases: TGTGCCAGCAGCGTAGTACCGGATTCTAACTATGGCTACACCTTC.

V is TRBV12-5 and J is TRBJ1-5, with D possibly being TRBD1 (5 bases). Trimming left V 0 bases short and J 0 bases short, with 24 bases between. The CDR3 is 21 amino acids. The germline CDR1 and CDR2 sequences are LGHNT and FRNRAP. The CDR3 loop reads CASGLVKDGQGWTFSNQPQHF. Here the CDR3 DNA reads TGTGCTAGTGGTTTGGTAAAGGATGGGCAGGGTTGGACCTTTAGCAATCAGCCCCAGCATTTT.

The V and J genes are TRBV5-6 and TRBJ1-2; no firm D call. The germline V and J ends were trimmed by 4 bases and 5 bases, with 9 bases remaining between them. This CDR3 region has 12 residues. The germline V gene encodes CDR1 SGHDT and CDR2 YYEEEE. The CDR3 sequence is CASSAGNYGYTF. The CDR3 nucleotides are TGTGCCAGCAGCGCCGGGAATTATGGCTACACCTTC.

This sequence joins TRBV7-2 and TRBJ2-4; TRBD2 aligns across 7 bases. The CDR3 length is 15 residues. In germline, CDR1 is SGHTA, CDR2 FQGNSA. Trimming at V came to 1 base and at J to 7 bases, leaving 7 bases not matched to a gene. CDR3 DNA sequence: TGTGCCAGCAGCTTAGTTTGGGGGGGAGGGAACATTCAGTACTTC. As protein: CASSLVWGGGNIQYF.

The chain is built from TRBV5-1 and TRBJ2-3; 8 positions agree with TRBD1. Germline CDR1 SGHRS, CDR2 YFSETQ. This CDR3 has 16 amino acids. Trimming at V came to 5 bases and at J to 2 bases, leaving 10 bases not matched to a gene. The chain's CDR3 is CASSNPGGYYTDTQYF. Written as DNA, the CDR3 is TGCGCCAGCAGTAATCCAGGGGGCTACTACACAGATACGCAGTATTTT.

The chain recombines TRBV14 with TRBJ1-6; tentative D call: TRBD1 (5 bases). The CDR3 runs to 13 residues. CDR1 is SGHDN, CDR2 FVKESK, per germline. The germline V and J ends were trimmed by 4 bases and 7 bases, with 8 bases remaining between them. The DNA of the CDR3 is TGTGCCAGCAGCCCTTCAGGGAATTCACCCCTCCACTTT. Translating gives CASSPSGNSPLHF.

The chain uses TRBV6-1 and TRBJ1-3; tentative D call: TRBD1 (5 bases). Per germline, CDR1 MNHNS and CDR2 SASEGT. This CDR3 contains 15 residues. Trimming cost V 1 base and J 2 bases, with 9 bases left between them. The DNA for the CDR3 is TGTGCCAGCAGTGAAGTCGGAGGGGCTGGAAACACCATATATTTT. It encodes CASSEVGGAGNTIYF.

This clone came up a few times. The chain combines TRBV28 with TRBJ1-3; D possibly corresponds to TRBD1 (5 bases). Per the germline V gene, CDR1 is MDHEN and CDR2 is SYDVKM. V was trimmed by 5 bases and J by 3 bases, leaving 17 bases between them. The CDR3 is 16 residues long. The CDR3 DNA reads TGTGCCAGCAGTGCCCTCCTGGGGGAGGATGGAAACACCATATATTTT. Its translation: CASSALLGEDGNTIYF.

This clone appeared a single time. The chain joins TRBV5-1 to TRBJ1-2, with D unresolved. CDR3 length equals 14 residues. Germline-derived CDR1 and CDR2 are SGHRS and YFSETQ. V was trimmed by 0 bases and J by 2 bases, leaving 8 bases between them. The CDR3 is CASSLGTPNYGYTF. CDR3 DNA sequence: TGCGCCAGCAGCTTGGGAACACCGAACTATGGCTACACCTTC.

The J gene is TRBJ1-2, the V gene TRBV27, with 10 bases identical to TRBD1. V gave up 6 bases and J gave up 7 bases; unmatched junction bases: 2. The germline V gene encodes CDR1 MNHEY and CDR2 SMNVEV (reference sequence). This CDR3 is built from 12 residues. The CDR3 sequence is CASRTGGLGYTF. The CDR3 DNA reads TGTGCCAGCAGGACAGGGGGCCTTGGCTACACCTTC.

This chain uses TRBV21-1 with TRBJ1-2; whether TRBD1, the table's D call, matches the DNA was not checked. TRBV21-1 represents a pseudogene. This CDR3 is built from 17 residues. CDR3 residues: CASSKEETPKSHYGYTF. The DNA of the CDR3 is TGTGCCAGCAGCAAAGAAGAGACACCCAAATCCCACTATGGCTACACCTTC.

This clone was picked up one time. The rearrangement uses TRBV5-6 and TRBJ1-1; D might be TRBD1 (6 bases). The CDR3 sequence is 12 residues long. V lost 4 bases and J 6 bases, leaving 10 bases between the germline ends. The germline gives CDR1 SGHDT, CDR2 YYEEEE. CDR3 residues: CASSRRTAEAFF. CDR3 in DNA: TGTGCCAGCAGCCGACGGACAGCTGAAGCTTTCTTT.

The genes are TRBV10-3 and TRBJ2-1; unclear D gene. Germline V gene data show CDR1 as ENHRY and CDR2 as SYGVKD. CDR3 length: 15 residues. Between the trimmed V and J ends, which lost 2 bases and 2 bases, there was a span of 10 bases. The CDR3 nucleotides read TGTGCCATCAGTGAGGGATTTAGGGCCTACAATGAGCAGTTCTTC. It yields the protein CAISEGFRAYNEQFF.

The gene calls are TRBV14 and TRBJ2-3, with D maybe TRBD2 (6 bases). V lost 2 bases to trimming and J lost 2 bases, with 11 bases between them. There are 15 residues in the CDR3. The germline V gene has CDR1 SGHDN and CDR2 FVKESK. The CDR3 loop reads CASSQIAGSTDTQYF. In DNA, the CDR3 is TGTGCCAGCAGCCAAATCGCGGGGTCCACAGATACGCAGTATTTT.

The rearrangement joins TRBV6-5 to TRBJ2-5; TRBD1 might be the D (6 bases). The CDR3 loop spans 16 amino acids. Germline CDR1 MNHEY, CDR2 SVGAGI. V was pared by 2 bases and J by 2 bases, with 15 bases between. The CDR3 nucleotides are TGTGCCAGCAGTTACGGCGCAGGGGTCGTTCAAGAGACCCAGTACTTC. Protein product: CASSYGAGVVQETQYF.

The rearrangement uses TRBV6-5 and TRBJ2-5; possible D gene TRBD1, 6 bases. V was trimmed by 10 bases and J by 4 bases, leaving 13 bases between them. Germline values: CDR1 MNHEY, CDR2 SVGAGI. The CDR3 is made up of 12 amino acids. The CDR3 loop reads CANTDRGETQYF. CDR3 nucleotide sequence: TGTGCCAATACGGACAGAGGAGAGACCCAGTACTTC.

This rearrangement joins TRBV6-2 or TRBV6-3 to TRBJ2-2, with 8 bases lining up with TRBD1. This CDR3 region has 17 residues. CDR1 is MNHEY, CDR2 SVGEGT, per germline. The V segment lost 3 bases and the J segment 4 bases; nucleotides outside the gene matches: 10. The CDR3 sequence: CASSYEQGVRGTGELFF. DNA for the CDR3: TGTGCCAGCAGTTATGAACAGGGGGTTCGCGGCACCGGGGAGCTGTTTTTT.

This rearrangement joins TRBV6-4 to TRBJ1-2; D is undetermined. The germline V gene encodes CDR1 MRHNA and CDR2 SNTAGT. The CDR3 is made up of 13 amino acids. Trimming shortened V by 3 bases and J by 4 bases, and 9 bases separated the two germline ends. The CDR3: CASSENGGYGYTF. DNA of the CDR3: TGTGCCAGCAGTGAGAACGGAGGCTATGGCTACACCTTC.

The rearrangement uses TRBV18 and TRBJ2-2, with 7 bases lining up with TRBD1. Germline V gene sequence: CDR1 KGHSH, CDR2 LQKENI. There are 16 residues in the CDR3. The ends lost 4 bases at V and 6 bases at J; junction bases unmatched: 11. CDR3 residues: CASSQSGTEVAGELFF. The CDR3 DNA reads TGTGCCAGCTCACAATCCGGGACAGAGGTCGCCGGGGAGCTGTTTTTT. The entire variable domain, with the rest obtained from reference TRBV18 and TRBJ2-2, is as follows: NAGVMQNPRHLVRRRGQEARLRCSPMKGHSHVYWYRQLPEEGLKFMVYLQKENIIDESGMPKERFSAEFPKEGPSILRIQQVVRGDSAAYFCASSQSGTEVAGELFFGEGSRLTVL.

There are a few counts of this clone. The V and J genes are TRBV12-5 and TRBJ2-1; no reliable D call. Germline lookup yields CDR1 LGHNT and CDR2 FRNRAP. The CDR3 contains 14 residues. V dropped 0 bases and J dropped 4 bases, with 7 bases sitting between them. The CDR3 DNA follows: TGTGCTAGTGGTTTGGTACCCGTATACAATGAGCAGTTCTTC. Protein sequence: CASGLVPVYNEQFF.

V gene TRBV4-3 combines with J gene TRBJ1-2; no clear D gene. This CDR3 spans 15 amino acids. From germline, CDR1 is LGHNA and CDR2 YSLEER. The V end was cut by 2 bases, the J end by 0 bases, with 10 bases between. In nucleotides, the CDR3 is TGCGCCAGCAGCCAAAGGGAGCTAGCTAACTATGGCTACACCTTC. It specifies CASSQRELANYGYTF.

This clone was picked up a small number of times. The chain combines TRBV9 with TRBJ2-3, with D possibly TRBD1 on 5 matching bases. The CDR3 spans 13 residues. The germline gives CDR1 SGDLS, CDR2 YYNGEE. The V and J ends lost 5 bases and 6 bases respectively, with 13 bases between them. The CDR3: CASRKPGSDTQYF. The CDR3 nucleotides read TGTGCCAGCAGGAAACCAGGGTCGGATACGCAGTATTTT.

V usage is TRBV6-7 and J usage is TRBJ1-4, with 7 bases fitting TRBD1. TRBV6-7 is marked as an open reading frame, function uncertain. This CDR3 contains 16 residues. Trimming cost V 8 bases and J 13 bases; bases outside gene matches: 22. Written as DNA, the CDR3 is TGTGCCAGCTGGCGAATCTCTCGGGACAGCGCTGGTCGACTGTTTTTT. The encoded protein is CASWRISRDSAGRLFF.

This clone was counted a single time. This chain joins TRBV6-5 and TRBJ2-7; 8 positions agree with TRBD1. This CDR3 spans 13 amino acids. Germline values: CDR1 MNHEY, CDR2 SVGAGI. Trimming removed 2 bases from V and 3 bases from J; junction bases left unmatched: 0. The CDR3 here is CASSYGTGYEQYV. Here the CDR3 DNA reads TGTGCCAGCAGTTACGGGACAGGCTACGAGCAGTACGTC.

The rearrangement uses TRBV7-2 and TRBJ1-1; D is perhaps TRBD1 (6 bases). The CDR3 loop spans 14 amino acids. V was trimmed by 2 bases and J by 3 bases, leaving 10 bases between them. CDR1 is SGHTA, CDR2 FQGNSA, per germline. The CDR3 here is CASSLHRADTEAFF. The CDR3 DNA sequence: TGTGCCAGCAGCTTACACAGGGCGGACACTGAAGCTTTCTTT.

The genes are TRBV3-1 (or the pseudogene TRBV3-2) and TRBJ2-7; the match to TRBD2 covers 13 bases. This CDR3 is 15 amino acids long. V lost 4 bases to trimming and J lost 4 bases; unmatched junction nucleotides: 4. The germline gives CDR1 LGHDT, CDR2 YNNKEL (reference sequence). CDR3 nucleotides: TGTGCCAGCAGCCGGGGACTAGCGGGATCATACGAGCAGTACGTC. Amino acids: CASSRGLAGSYEQYV.

The V call is TRBV29-1, the J call TRBJ1-5; D perhaps matches TRBD1 (6 bases). Germline V CDR1 and CDR2: SQVTM, ANQGSEA. The V and J ends lost 6 bases and 4 bases respectively, with 13 bases between them. The CDR3 is made up of 13 amino acids. The CDR3 is CSVARGQNQPQHF. The CDR3 DNA follows: TGCAGCGTCGCGCGAGGACAGAATCAGCCCCAGCATTTT. Full variable domain (rest looked up from reference TRBV29-1 and TRBJ1-5): SAVISQKPSRDICQRGTSLTIQCQVDSQVTMMFWYRQQPGQSLTLIATANQGSEATYESGFVIDKFPISRPNLTFSTLTVSNMSPEDSSIYLCSVARGQNQPQHFGDGTRLSIL.